This TCR beta chain was retrieved from a study of cytomegalovirus exposure and HLA in healthy donors. Regarding the study as a whole: The sole available immune exposure information was CMV serostatus. Clonal expansion, a later analysis showed, was greater in HLA-associated TCR beta chains than in equally common others. 164 TCR beta chains were listed as cytomegalovirus-associated.

The PCR used 60 Vbeta and 13 Jbeta primers. TCRdb's copy holds only in-frame clones and misses some; the assay was immunoSEQ multiplex PCR. The data contain about 65,000 clones, more than 75% of them seen just once; the ten biggest clones take up about 3%. For this clone: The antigen remains unidentified.

This CDR3 comprises 15 residues. V shed 9 bases and J shed 3 bases, with 22 bases lying between them. Germline-derived CDR1 and CDR2 are SGHNT and YYREEE (reference sequence). The sample comprised PBMCs. The rearrangement links TRBV5-4 to TRBJ2-7, with a weak D call TRBD1 (5 bases). The clonotype originates from a girl aged 5-17 years in good health and CMV-seropositive. Here the CDR3 DNA reads TGTGCCACCACCACCTTAGGTCAGGGTAACTACGAGCAGTACTTC. This encodes CATTTLGQGNYEQYF. Together with reference TRBV5-4 and TRBJ2-7, the CDR3 gives the full variable domain: ETGVTQSPTHLIKTRGQQVTLRCSSQSGHNTVSWYQQALGQGPQFIFQYYREEENGRGNFPPRFSGLQFPNYSSELNVNALELDDSALYLCATTTLGQGNYEQYFGPGTRLTVT.